A selection of T cell receptor beta chains follows, all from one sample in a study of blood T cell repertoires in COVID-19. Repertoires were generated with immunoSEQ multiplex PCR, while TCRdb's copy carries only in-frame clones and drops some. Seen here are roughly 260,000 clones, under 85% observed once, and the top ten hold 4%. The source material was peripheral blood. All receptors come from a woman aged 35 to 49 with active or convalescent COVID-19. Each CDR3 is given with its conserved first and last residue. The order of the fields is D gene, clone size, V gene, J gene, CDR3 protein, CDR3 DNA. The D gene is left open where the match is weak. The size field is filled for only some rows; it gives once, few, many or a size class.

>TRBD2|-|TRBV6-1|TRBJ2-3
CASSELAGRQNTQYF
TGTGCCAGCAGTGAGCTAGCGGGGAGACAAAATACGCAGTATTTT
>TRBD1|-|TRBV5-5|TRBJ1-3
CASSLDGTGIPYTIYF
TGTGCCAGCAGTCTTGACGGGACAGGGATCCCGTACACCATATATTTT
>-|-|TRBV6-1|TRBJ2-6
CASSDPRTGKVGSGANVLTF
TGTGCCAGCAGTGATCCGAGGACCGGGAAGGTCGGCTCTGGGGCCAACGTCCTGACTTTC
>TRBD1|-|TRBV3-1/TRBV3-2|TRBJ2-7
CASSQDPGQTFLEQYF
TGTGCCAGCAGCCAAGACCCGGGACAGACGTTTCTTGAGCAGTACTTC
>TRBD1|-|TRBV5-4|TRBJ2-7
CASSSRQGSYEQYF
TGTGCCAGCAGCTCCAGACAGGGCTCCTACGAGCAGTACTTC
>TRBD2|-|TRBV2|TRBJ2-4
CASASGSKNIQYF
TGTGCCAGCGCTAGCGGGAGCAAAAACATTCAGTACTTC
>TRBD1|-|TRBV2|TRBJ1-5
CASRWDSSQPQHF
TGTGCCAGCAGGTGGGACAGCTCCCAGCCCCAGCATTTT
>-|-|TRBV7-3|TRBJ2-2
CASSPEGGGAVTGELFF
TGTGCCAGCAGCCCCGAAGGTGGGGGGGCCGTCACCGGGGAGCTGTTTTTT
>TRBD1|few|TRBV5-3|TRBJ2-3
CARSHDRDRGPETQYF
TGTGCCAGAAGCCATGACCGGGACAGGGGCCCCGAGACGCAGTATTTT
>-|-|TRBV7-3|TRBJ1-2
CASSEQGAGYTF
TGTGCCAGCAGCGAACAGGGAGCGGGCTACACCTTC
>-|-|TRBV27|TRBJ2-6
CASTPGLRNGANVLTF
TGTGCCAGCACACCCGGACTTCGGAATGGGGCCAACGTCCTGACTTTC
>TRBD1|-|TRBV4-2|TRBJ1-5
CASSQEMGQINQPQHF
TGTGCCAGCAGCCAAGAAATGGGACAGATTAATCAGCCCCAGCATTTT
>-|medium-sized|TRBV11-1|TRBJ1-1
CASKRRLDGNTEAFF
TGTGCCAGCAAGCGGCGATTGGACGGGAACACTGAAGCTTTCTTT
>-|few|TRBV7-3|TRBJ2-1
CASSLKTSWAYNEQFF
TGTGCCAGCAGCTTAAAAACTAGCTGGGCCTACAATGAGCAGTTCTTC
>-|-|TRBV6-1|TRBJ2-2
CASSENGVSAGELFF
TGTGCCAGCAGTGAAAACGGGGTTTCAGCCGGGGAGCTGTTTTTT
>-|-|TRBV19|TRBJ1-5
CASSTVGSNQPQHF
TGTGCCAGTAGTACGGTCGGTAGCAATCAGCCCCAGCATTTT
>TRBD1|-|TRBV7-8|TRBJ1-2
CASSRGQGARGYTF
TGTGCCAGCAGCCGAGGACAGGGGGCGCGGGGCTACACCTTC
>-|-|TRBV15|TRBJ1-1
CATSSFRGGTEAFF
TGTGCCACCAGCTCTTTTCGGGGAGGCACTGAAGCTTTCTTT
>TRBD1|-|TRBV5-4|TRBJ1-1
CASGQIQGGEAFF
TGTGCCAGCGGACAAATACAGGGGGGTGAAGCTTTCTTT
>-|-|TRBV27|TRBJ1-1
CASSLGWGNMNTEAFF
TGTGCCAGCAGTTTAGGGTGGGGCAACATGAACACTGAAGCTTTCTTT
>-|-|TRBV7-9|TRBJ1-2
CASPSGLYGYTF
TGTGCCAGCCCAAGCGGTCTCTATGGCTACACCTTC
>TRBD1|-|TRBV5-1|TRBJ1-1
CASSLNRGDTEAFF
TGCGCCAGCAGCTTGAACAGGGGGGACACTGAAGCTTTCTTT
>-|-|TRBV5-1|TRBJ2-1
CASSPYERGFPYNEQFF
TGCGCCAGCAGCCCCTACGAACGGGGATTTCCCTACAATGAGCAGTTCTTC
>-|-|TRBV6-1|TRBJ1-6
CASSESRVVSPLHF
TGTGCCAGCAGTGAAAGTCGCGTTGTTTCACCCCTCCACTTT
>TRBD2|-|TRBV18|TRBJ2-5
CASSPRSGGPQETQYF
TGTGCCAGCTCACCACGGTCGGGGGGGCCCCAAGAGACCCAGTACTTC
>-|-|TRBV6-4|TRBJ2-3
CASSDKGETTDTQYF
TGTGCCAGCAGTGACAAGGGGGAAACGACAGATACGCAGTATTTT
>TRBD2|-|TRBV5-1|TRBJ2-1
CASSPVGTSGDSSYNEQFF
TGCGCCAGCAGCCCCGTCGGGACTAGCGGGGACAGCTCCTACAATGAGCAGTTCTTC
>-|-|TRBV14|TRBJ2-2
CASSDRYNTGELFF
TGTGCCAGCAGCGACAGGTACAACACCGGGGAGCTGTTTTTT
>TRBD1|-|TRBV7-3|TRBJ2-3
CASSFGQDNTDTQYF
TGTGCCAGCAGCTTTGGACAGGATAACACAGATACGCAGTATTTT
>-|once|TRBV7-2|TRBJ2-1
CASSPRYNEQFF
TGTGCCAGCAGCCCCCGCTACAATGAGCAGTTCTTC